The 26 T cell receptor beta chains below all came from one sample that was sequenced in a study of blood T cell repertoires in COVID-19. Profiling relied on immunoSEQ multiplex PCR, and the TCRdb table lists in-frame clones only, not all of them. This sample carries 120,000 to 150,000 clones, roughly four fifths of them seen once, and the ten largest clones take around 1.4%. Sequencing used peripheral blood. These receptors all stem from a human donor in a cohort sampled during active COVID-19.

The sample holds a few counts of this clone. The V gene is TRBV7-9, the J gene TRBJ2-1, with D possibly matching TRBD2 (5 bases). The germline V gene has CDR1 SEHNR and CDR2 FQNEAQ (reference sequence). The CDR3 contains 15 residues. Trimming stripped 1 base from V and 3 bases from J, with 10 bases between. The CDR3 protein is CASSLESGSYNEQFF. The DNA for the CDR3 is TGTGCCAGCAGCTTAGAGTCGGGGAGCTACAATGAGCAGTTCTTC.

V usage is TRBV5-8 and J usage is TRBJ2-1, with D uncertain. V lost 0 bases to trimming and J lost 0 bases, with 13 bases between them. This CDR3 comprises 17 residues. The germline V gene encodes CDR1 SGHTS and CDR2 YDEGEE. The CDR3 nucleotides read TGTGCCAGCAGCTTGGTAGTAGCTTTAAGCTCCTACAATGAGCAGTTCTTC. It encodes CASSLVVALSSYNEQFF.

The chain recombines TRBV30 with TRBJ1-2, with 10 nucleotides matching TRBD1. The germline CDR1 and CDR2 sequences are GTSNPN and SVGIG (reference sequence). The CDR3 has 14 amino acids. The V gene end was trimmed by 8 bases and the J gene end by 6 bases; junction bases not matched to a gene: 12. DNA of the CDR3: TGTGCCCAGGGTCGACAGGGGGCGAAGAATGGCTACACCTTC. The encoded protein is CAQGRQGAKNGYTF.

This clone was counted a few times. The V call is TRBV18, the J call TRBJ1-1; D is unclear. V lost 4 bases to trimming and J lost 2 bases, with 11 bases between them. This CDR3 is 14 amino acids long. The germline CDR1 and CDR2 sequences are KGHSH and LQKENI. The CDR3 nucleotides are TGTGCCAGCTCACAAGCCCCGCGCAACACTGAAGCTTTCTTT. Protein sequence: CASSQAPRNTEAFF.

The CDR3: CASSQAATEYYGYTF. As DNA, the CDR3 is TGTGCCAGCAGCCAGGCTGCAACAGAATACTATGGCTACACCTTC. This chain links TRBV4-2 with TRBJ1-2; the D is unclear. Germline V CDR1 and CDR2: LGHNA, YNFKEQ. This CDR3 region has 15 residues. V lost 3 bases and J lost 3, with 14 bases in between.

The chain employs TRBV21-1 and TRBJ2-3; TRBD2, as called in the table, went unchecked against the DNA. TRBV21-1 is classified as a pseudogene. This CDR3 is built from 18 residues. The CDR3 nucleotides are TGTGCCAGCAGCAATGGGACTAGCGGGAGGGCAGGGCCAGATACGCAGTATTTT. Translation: CASSNGTSGRAGPDTQYF.

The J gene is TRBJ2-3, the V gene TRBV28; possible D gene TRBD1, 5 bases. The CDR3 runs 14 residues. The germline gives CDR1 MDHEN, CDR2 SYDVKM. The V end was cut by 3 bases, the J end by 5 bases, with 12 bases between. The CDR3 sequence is CASSFRAFGDTQYF. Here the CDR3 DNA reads TGTGCCAGCAGTTTCAGGGCGTTCGGAGATACGCAGTATTTT.

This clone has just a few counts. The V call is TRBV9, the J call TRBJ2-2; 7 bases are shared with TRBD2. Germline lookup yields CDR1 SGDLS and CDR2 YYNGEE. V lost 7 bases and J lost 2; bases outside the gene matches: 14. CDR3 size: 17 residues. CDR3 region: CASLGGYAGVNTGELFF. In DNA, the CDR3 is TGTGCCAGCCTCGGAGGGTACGCGGGAGTAAACACCGGGGAGCTGTTTTTT.

This CDR3 reads CASSRQLGAIAGPGTDTQYF. Here the CDR3 DNA reads TGCGCCAGCAGCCGCCAGTTGGGGGCTATAGCGGGACCCGGCACAGATACGCAGTATTTT. The chain couples TRBV4-3 to TRBJ2-3; 8 bases fit TRBD2. This CDR3 comprises 20 residues. Losses at the gene ends were 4 bases for V and 1 base for J; bases not matched to a gene: 19. CDR1 and CDR2 (germline): LGHNA, YSLEER.

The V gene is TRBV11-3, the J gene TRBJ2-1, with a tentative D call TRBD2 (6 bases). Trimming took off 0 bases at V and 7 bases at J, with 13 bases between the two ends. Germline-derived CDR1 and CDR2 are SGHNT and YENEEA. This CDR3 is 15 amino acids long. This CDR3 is CASSLDPSRENEQFF. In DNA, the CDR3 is TGTGCCAGCAGCTTAGATCCGAGTCGGGAGAATGAGCAGTTCTTC.

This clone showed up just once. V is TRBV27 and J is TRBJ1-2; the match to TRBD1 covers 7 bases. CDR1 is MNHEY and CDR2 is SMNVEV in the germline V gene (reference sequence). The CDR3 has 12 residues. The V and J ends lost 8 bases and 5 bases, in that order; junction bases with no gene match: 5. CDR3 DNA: TGTGCCAGCGCCACGACAGGGTATGGCTACACCTTC. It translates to CASATTGYGYTF.

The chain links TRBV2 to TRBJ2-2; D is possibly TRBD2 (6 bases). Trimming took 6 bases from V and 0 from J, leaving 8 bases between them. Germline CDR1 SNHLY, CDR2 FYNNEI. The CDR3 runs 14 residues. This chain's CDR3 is CASSGGANTGELFF. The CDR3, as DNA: TGTGCCAGCAGCGGGGGAGCGAACACCGGGGAGCTGTTTTTT.

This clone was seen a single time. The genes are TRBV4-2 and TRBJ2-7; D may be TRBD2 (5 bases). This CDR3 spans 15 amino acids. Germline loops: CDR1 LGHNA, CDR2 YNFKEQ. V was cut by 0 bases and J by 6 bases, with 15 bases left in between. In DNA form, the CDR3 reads TGTGCCAGCAGCCAAGAAGCCGCTCGTAGCGCCGAGCAGTACTTC. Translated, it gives CASSQEAARSAEQYF.

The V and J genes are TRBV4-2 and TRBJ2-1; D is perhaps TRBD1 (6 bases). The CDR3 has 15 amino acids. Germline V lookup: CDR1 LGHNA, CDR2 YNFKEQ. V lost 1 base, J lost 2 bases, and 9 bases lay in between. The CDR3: CASSQGQGPYNEQFF. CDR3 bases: TGTGCCAGCAGCCAAGGGCAGGGGCCCTACAATGAGCAGTTCTTC.

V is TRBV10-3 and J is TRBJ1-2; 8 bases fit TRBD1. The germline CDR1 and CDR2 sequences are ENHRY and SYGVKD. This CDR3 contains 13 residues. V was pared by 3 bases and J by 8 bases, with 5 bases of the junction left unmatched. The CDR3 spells CAISEQGVGGYTF. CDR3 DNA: TGTGCCATCAGTGAACAGGGGGTCGGGGGCTACACCTTC.

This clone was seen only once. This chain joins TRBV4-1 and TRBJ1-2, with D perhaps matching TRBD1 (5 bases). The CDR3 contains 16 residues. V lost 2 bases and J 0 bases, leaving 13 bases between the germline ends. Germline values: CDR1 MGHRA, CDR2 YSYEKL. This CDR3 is CASSQQGTEANYGYTF. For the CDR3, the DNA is TGCGCCAGCAGCCAACAGGGTACAGAAGCTAACTATGGCTACACCTTC.

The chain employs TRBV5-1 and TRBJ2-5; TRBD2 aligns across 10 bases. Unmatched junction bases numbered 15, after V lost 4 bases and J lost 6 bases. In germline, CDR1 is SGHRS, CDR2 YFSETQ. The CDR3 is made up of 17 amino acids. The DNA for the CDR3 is TGCGCCAGCAGCCCATATCAAAGCGGGAGGGCCTCGAAGACCCAGTACTTC. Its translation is CASSPYQSGRASKTQYF.

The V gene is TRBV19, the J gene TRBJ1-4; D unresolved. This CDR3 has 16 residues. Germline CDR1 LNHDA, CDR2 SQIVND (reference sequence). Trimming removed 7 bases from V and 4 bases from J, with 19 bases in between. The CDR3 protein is CASTPLAGSNNEKLFF. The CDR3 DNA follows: TGTGCCAGTACCCCACTCGCGGGAAGCAATAATGAAAAACTGTTTTTT.

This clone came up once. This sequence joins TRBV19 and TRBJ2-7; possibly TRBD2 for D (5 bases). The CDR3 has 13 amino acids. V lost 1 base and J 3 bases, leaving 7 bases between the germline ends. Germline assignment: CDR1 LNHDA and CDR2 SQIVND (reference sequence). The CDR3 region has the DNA TGTGCCAGTAGTATAGGCGAGGGCTACGAGCAGTACTTC. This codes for CASSIGEGYEQYF.

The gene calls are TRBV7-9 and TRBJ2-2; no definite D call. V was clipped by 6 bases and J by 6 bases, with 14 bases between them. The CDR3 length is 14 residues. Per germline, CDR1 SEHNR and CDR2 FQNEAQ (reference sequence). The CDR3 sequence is CASRGDYRPGELFF. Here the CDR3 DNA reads TGTGCCAGCAGAGGAGATTATCGGCCCGGGGAGCTGTTTTTT.

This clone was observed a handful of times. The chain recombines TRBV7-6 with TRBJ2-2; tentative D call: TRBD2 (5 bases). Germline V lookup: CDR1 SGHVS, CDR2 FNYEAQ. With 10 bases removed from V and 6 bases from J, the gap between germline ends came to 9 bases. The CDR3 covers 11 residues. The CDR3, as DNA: TGTGCCACTGCGGGCCCCGGGGAGCTGTTTTTT. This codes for CATAGPGELFF.

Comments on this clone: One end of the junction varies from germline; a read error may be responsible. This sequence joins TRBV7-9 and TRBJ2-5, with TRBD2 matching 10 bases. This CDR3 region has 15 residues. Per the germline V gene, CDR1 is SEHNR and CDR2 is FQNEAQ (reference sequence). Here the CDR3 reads CASSLAGGLQETQYF. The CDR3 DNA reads TGTGCCAGCAGTTTAGCGGGAGGCTTGCAAGAGACCCAGTACTTC.

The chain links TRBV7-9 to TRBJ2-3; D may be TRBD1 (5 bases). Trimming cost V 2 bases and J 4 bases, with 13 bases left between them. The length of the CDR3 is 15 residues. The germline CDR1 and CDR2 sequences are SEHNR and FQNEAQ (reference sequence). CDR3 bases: TGTGCCAGCAGCTTAAACCAGGGCCCCCCAGATACGCAGTATTTT. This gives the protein CASSLNQGPPDTQYF. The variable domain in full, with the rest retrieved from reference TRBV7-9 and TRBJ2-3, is DTGVSQNPRHKITKRGQNVTFRCDPISEHNRLYWYRQTLGQGPEFLTYFQNEAQLEKSRLLSDRFSAERPKGSFSTLEIQRTEQGDSAMYLCASSLNQGPPDTQYFGPGTRLTVL.

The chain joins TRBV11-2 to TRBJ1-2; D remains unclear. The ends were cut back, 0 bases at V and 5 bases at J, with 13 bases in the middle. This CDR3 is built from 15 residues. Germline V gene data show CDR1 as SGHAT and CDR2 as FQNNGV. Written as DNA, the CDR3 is TGTGCCAGCAGCTTAGAACCGGGTATTATATATGGCTACACCTTC. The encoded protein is CASSLEPGIIYGYTF.

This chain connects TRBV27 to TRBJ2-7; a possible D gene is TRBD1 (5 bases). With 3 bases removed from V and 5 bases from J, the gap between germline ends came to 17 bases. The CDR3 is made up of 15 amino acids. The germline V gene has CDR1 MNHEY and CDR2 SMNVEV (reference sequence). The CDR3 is CASSFSGQGYHEQYF. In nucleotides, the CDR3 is TGTGCCAGCAGTTTCTCCGGGCAGGGATACCACGAGCAGTACTTC.

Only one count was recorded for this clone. Here the CDR3 reads CASTPGRETQYF. The CDR3 region has the DNA TGTGCCAGCACCCCTGGGAGGGAGACCCAGTACTTC. The chain carries TRBV28 and TRBJ2-5; a weak D match, TRBD2 (6 bases). The CDR3 is 12 amino acids. The germline V gene has CDR1 MDHEN and CDR2 SYDVKM. Trimming stripped 7 bases from V and 5 bases from J, with 11 bases between.